This T cell receptor beta chain comes out of a study of blood T cell repertoires in COVID-19 (dated by TCRdb to the early 2020s). Turning to the overall study: The collaborator samples originated in the United States, Italy and Spain and spanned the acute and convalescent phases of COVID-19. The sample metadata nearly always contained a de-identified subject ID, COVID-19 status, age in years and sex. The prospective study material was composed of cDNA or gDNA derived from T cells, B-cell-depleted T cells, or PBMCs. A freely available public database, intended as a resource for researchers studying the immune response to SARS-CoV-2, is where the repertoires were released. Samples were obtained from the ongoing ImmuneRACE study (first 160 participants) and from 1,000 to 1,500 subjects provided by 6 global collaborators. Where available, HLA class I and class II types were taken from metadata supplied by the sample provider and were not determined by assay-based typing. Deeply sampled blood TCRbeta repertoires from subjects exposed to, actively infected with, or recovered from COVID-19 were included in the dataset. Overall study results and their limits: The amount of clinical and demographic metadata varied by source and participant and was provided uncurated.

The immunoSEQ Assay, a bias-controlled multiplex PCR, was used to amplify TCRbeta CDR3 regions from genomic DNA. Per the authors' processing: The number of nucleated cells in each sample was estimated from the amplification of reference gene primers within the assay. Sequence reads were collapsed and filtered to measure the absolute abundance of every unique TCRbeta CDR3 rearrangement. For each sample, productive Simpson clonality was calculated by taking the square root of Simpson's diversity index across productive rearrangements. TCRdb took this table from immuneACCESS and kept in-frame rearrangements with V and J called. Such tables lack part of the clones; where checked against another copy, unresolved V genes explain under half of the gap, and the rest is unexplained. Clone size and V and J calls were adopted from that table, with D and trimming inferred from the DNA. In all, the sample holds 25,000 to 30,000 clones, and 89% of those were seen once. Roughly 3% of the sample comes from the top ten.

Each collaborating institution followed its own protocols to collect whole blood in K2EDTA tubes. For TCRbeta analysis, collaborators shipped samples as frozen whole blood, isolated PBMCs, or DNA extracted from either of those sample types. About this clone itself: Its antigen remains unidentified. It has no much larger one-base neighbor in the sample; base qualities were not kept.

V and J are trimmed by 1 base and 4 bases, and the gene matches miss 9 bases of the junction. Including the terminal cysteine and phenylalanine, the CDR3 comprises 17 residues. The CDR3 DNA has 51 bases and is translated from base 1. CDR1 and CDR2, looked up from the germline V gene, are SGHRS and YFSETQ. This sequence originates from a human donor in a cohort sampled during active COVID-19. The sequence links TRBV5-1 to TRBJ2-3, with 10 middle bases fitting TRBD2. The sequencing sample was made of peripheral blood. The CDR3 region reads CASSLILAGDPSDTQYF. DNA sequence: TGCGCCAGCAGCTTGATCCTAGCGGGGGACCCCTCAGATACGCAGTATTTT.